This is a list of T cell receptor beta chains from one sample in a study of shared clonotypes between healthy human individuals. Assay: immunoSEQ multiplex PCR; the TCRdb copy retains only in-frame clones and omits some. The data contain around 2,000,000 clones, approximately 95% of them singletons. The sequencing sample was made of naive CD8+ T cells sorted from blood. These receptors came from a man younger than 30 in good health. Each CDR3 is given with its conserved first and last residue. Each record gives: V gene, J gene, D gene, clone size, CDR3 protein, CDR3 DNA. A D gene is named only where the DNA matches it firmly. Only some rows state a clone size, as once, few, many or a class for expanded clones.

TRBV6-5	TRBJ2-2	NA	NA	CASSWGVNTGELFF	TGTGCCAGCAGTTGGGGAGTGAACACCGGGGAGCTGTTTTTT
TRBV30	TRBJ2-1	TRBD2	NA	CAGRGEEYNEQFF	TGTGCCGGACGGGGGGAGGAGTACAATGAGCAGTTCTTC
TRBV27	TRBJ2-1	TRBD2	NA	CASSLYSGSSYNEQFF	TGTGCCAGCAGTCTCTATAGCGGGAGCTCCTACAATGAGCAGTTCTTC
TRBV19	TRBJ2-1	NA	NA	CASTSGATVYNEQFF	TGTGCCAGTACATCGGGAGCAACGGTATACAATGAGCAGTTCTTC
TRBV6-1	TRBJ2-7	NA	NA	CASDWGYEQYF	TGTGCCAGCGATTGGGGCTACGAGCAGTACTTC
TRBV6-5	TRBJ2-2	NA	NA	CASSYGPNTGELFF	TGTGCCAGCAGTTACGGCCCGAACACCGGGGAGCTGTTTTTT
TRBV10-3	TRBJ1-5	TRBD1	NA	CAISESGTGSNQPQHF	TGTGCCATCAGTGAGTCGGGGACAGGCAGCAATCAGCCCCAGCATTTT
TRBV28	TRBJ2-1	NA	NA	CASSLSEVNEQFF	TGTGCCAGCAGTTTATCCGAGGTTAATGAGCAGTTCTTC
TRBV6-1	TRBJ2-5	TRBD1	NA	CASIRGQPQETQYF	TGTGCCAGCATCCGGGGACAGCCACAAGAGACCCAGTACTTC
TRBV5-4	TRBJ1-2	NA	few	CASSLVGGNYGYTF	TGTGCCAGCAGCTTGGTGGGGGGTAACTATGGCTACACCTTC
TRBV6-1	TRBJ1-4	NA	NA	CASSELQGGEKLFF	TGTGCCAGCAGTGAGTTGCAGGGAGGCGAAAAACTGTTTTTT
TRBV23-1	TRBJ1-1	NA	NA	CASSRLGEAFF	TGCGCCAGCAGTCGTTTGGGTGAAGCTTTCTTT
TRBV5-6	TRBJ2-5	NA	NA	CASSFTTGVQETQYF	TGTGCCAGCAGCTTTACGACTGGGGTACAGGAGACCCAGTACTTC
TRBV29-1	TRBJ2-2	TRBD1	NA	CSVGTGGTGELFF	TGCAGCGTCGGGACAGGGGGCACCGGGGAGCTGTTTTTT
TRBV21-1	TRBJ2-7	NA	NA	CASTRDRLPYEQYF	TGTGCCAGCACTAGGGACCGACTGCCCTACGAGCAGTACTTC
TRBV7-9	TRBJ2-5	NA	NA	CASGFTGQETQYF	TGTGCCAGCGGGTTCACAGGTCAAGAGACCCAGTACTTC
TRBV25-1	TRBJ2-7	NA	NA	CASSEWDFSEQYF	TGTGCCAGCAGTGAATGGGACTTCTCCGAGCAGTACTTC
TRBV4-1	TRBJ1-5	NA	NA	CASSQRATSSNQPQHF	TGCGCCAGCAGCCAGAGGGCTACCTCTAGCAATCAGCCCCAGCATTTT
TRBV5-4	TRBJ2-2	NA	NA	CASSWGGIGELFF	TGTGCCAGCAGCTGGGGTGGGATCGGGGAGCTGTTTTTT